This T cell receptor (beta chain) emerged from a study of patients and donors after allogeneic stem cell transplantation. In TCRdb, the RT-PCR reads were re-called with MiXCR into one record per CDR3 protein. The table includes about 960,000 distinct CDR3 sequences, roughly 17% detected once. The V gene's germline CDR1 is SGHAT and CDR2 FQNNGV. Trimming cost V 4 bases and J 7 bases; bases outside gene matches: 17. The CDR3 spans 18 residues. The source of this sequence is a human donor who was either an allogeneic HSCT recipient or a stem cell or donor lymphocyte infusion donor (not recorded which). It is not recorded whose cells these are; they may come from a transplant donor. This sequence joins TRBV11-2 and TRBJ2-1; 9 nucleotides match TRBD1. Sequenced sample: blood, either unsorted or a sorted T cell fraction (not recorded which). In DNA, the CDR3 is TGTGCCAGCAGCTCCTTATGGGGGGGGGACAGGGTAAAGAATGAGCAGTTCTTC. Protein sequence: CASSSLWGGDRVKNEQFF.